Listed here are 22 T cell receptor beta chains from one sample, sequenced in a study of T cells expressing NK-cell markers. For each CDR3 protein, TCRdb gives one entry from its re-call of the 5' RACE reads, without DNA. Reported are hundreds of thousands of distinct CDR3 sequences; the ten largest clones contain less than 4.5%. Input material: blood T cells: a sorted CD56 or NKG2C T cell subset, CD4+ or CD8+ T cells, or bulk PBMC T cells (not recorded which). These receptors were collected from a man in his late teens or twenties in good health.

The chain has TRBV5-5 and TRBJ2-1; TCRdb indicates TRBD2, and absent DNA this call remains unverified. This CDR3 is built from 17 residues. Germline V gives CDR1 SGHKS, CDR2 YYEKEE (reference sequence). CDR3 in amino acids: CASSLFGGLAGVVEQFF.

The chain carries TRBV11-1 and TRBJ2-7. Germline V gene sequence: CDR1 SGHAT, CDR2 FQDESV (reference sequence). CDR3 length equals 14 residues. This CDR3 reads CASSLVGTYYEQYF.

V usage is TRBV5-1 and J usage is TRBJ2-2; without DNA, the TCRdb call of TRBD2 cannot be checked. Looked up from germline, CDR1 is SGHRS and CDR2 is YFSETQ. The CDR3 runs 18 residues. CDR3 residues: CASSSIWREGRRTGELFF.

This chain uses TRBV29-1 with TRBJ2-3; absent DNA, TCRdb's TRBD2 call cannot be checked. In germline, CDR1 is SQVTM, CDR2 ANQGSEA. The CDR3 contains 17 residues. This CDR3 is CSVEDSVAGDFTDTQYF.

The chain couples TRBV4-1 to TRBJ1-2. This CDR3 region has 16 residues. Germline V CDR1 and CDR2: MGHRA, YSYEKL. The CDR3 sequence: CASSQVVGQSIHGYTF.

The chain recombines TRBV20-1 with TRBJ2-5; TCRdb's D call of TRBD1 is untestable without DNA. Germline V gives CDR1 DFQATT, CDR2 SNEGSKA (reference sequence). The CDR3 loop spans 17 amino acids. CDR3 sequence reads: CSASPSGPKLLQETQYF.

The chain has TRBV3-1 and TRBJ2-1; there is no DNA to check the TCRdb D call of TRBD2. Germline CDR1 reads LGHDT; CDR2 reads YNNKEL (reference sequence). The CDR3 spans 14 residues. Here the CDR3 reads CASSAGGGDSKPFF.

CDR3: CASRSSGLGTQYF. The chain is built from TRBV6-1 and TRBJ2-5. This CDR3 contains 13 residues. The germline V gene encodes CDR1 MNHNS and CDR2 SASEGT.

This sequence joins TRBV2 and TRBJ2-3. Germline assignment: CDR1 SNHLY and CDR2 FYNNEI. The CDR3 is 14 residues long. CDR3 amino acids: CASSPYVHADTQYF.

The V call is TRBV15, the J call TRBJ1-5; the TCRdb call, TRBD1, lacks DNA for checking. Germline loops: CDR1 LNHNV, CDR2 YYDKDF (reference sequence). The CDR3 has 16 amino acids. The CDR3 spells CATSRALGASNQPQHF.

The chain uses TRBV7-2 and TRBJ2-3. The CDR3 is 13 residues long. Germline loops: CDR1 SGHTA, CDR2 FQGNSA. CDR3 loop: CASSYIGNAPQYF.

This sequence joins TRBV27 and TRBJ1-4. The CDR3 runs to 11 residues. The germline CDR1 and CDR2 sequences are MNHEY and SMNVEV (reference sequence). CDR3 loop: CAIQADEKLFF.

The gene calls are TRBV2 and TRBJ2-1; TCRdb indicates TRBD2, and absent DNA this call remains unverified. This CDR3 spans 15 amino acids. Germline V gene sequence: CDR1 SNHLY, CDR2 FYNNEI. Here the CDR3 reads CASRGGTSGNNEQFF.

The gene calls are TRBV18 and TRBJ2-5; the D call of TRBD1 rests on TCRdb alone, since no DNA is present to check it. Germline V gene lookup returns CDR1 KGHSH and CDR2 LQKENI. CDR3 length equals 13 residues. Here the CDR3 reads CASSPATGETQYF.

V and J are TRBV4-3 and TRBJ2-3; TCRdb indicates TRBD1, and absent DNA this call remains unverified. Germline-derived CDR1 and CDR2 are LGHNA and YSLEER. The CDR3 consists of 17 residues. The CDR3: CASSQGLRGGQPDTQYF.

The CDR3 sequence is CASSRLLGLQETQYF. The chain employs TRBV5-1 and TRBJ2-5; without DNA, the TCRdb call of TRBD2 cannot be checked. CDR1 SGHRS and CDR2 YFSETQ come from the germline V gene. The CDR3 runs 15 residues.

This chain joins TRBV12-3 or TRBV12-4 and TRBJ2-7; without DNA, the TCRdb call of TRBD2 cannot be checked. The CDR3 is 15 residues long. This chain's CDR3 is CASSRSADPTYEQYF.

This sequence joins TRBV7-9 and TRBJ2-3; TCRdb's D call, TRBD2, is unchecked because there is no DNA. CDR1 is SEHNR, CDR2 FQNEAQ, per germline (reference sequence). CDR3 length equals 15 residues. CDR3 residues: CASHNLAGTTDTQYF.

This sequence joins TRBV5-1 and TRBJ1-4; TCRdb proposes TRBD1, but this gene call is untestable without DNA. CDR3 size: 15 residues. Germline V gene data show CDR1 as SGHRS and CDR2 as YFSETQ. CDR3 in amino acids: CASSRQESTNEKLFF. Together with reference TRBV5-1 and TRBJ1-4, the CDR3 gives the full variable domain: KAGVTQTPRYLIKTRGQQVTLSCSPISGHRSVSWYQQTPGQGLQFLFEYFSETQRNKGNFPGRFSGRQFSNSRSEMNVSTLELGDSALYLCASSRQESTNEKLFFGSGTQLSVL.

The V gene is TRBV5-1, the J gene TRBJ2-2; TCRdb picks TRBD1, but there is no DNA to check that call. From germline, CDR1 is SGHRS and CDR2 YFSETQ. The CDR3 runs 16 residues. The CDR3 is CASSLDPGSNTGELFF.

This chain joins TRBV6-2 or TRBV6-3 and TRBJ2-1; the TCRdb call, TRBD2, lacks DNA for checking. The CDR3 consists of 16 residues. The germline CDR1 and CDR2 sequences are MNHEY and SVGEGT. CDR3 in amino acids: CASRKISGSSYNEQFF.

CDR3 sequence: CASSVDPQGAVSTEAFF. The chain is built from TRBV9 and TRBJ1-1; TCRdb indicates TRBD1, and absent DNA this call remains unverified. Germline CDR1 and CDR2: SGDLS and YYNGEE. This CDR3 region has 17 residues.